This passage covers 26 T cell receptor beta chains from one sample sequenced in a study of T-cell reconstitution after alpha-beta-depleted transplantation in children. Library preparation (for TCRbeta) was performed with unique molecular identifiers. TCRdb passed the PCR reads through MiXCR, listing each CDR3 protein once. The sample contains about 600,000 distinct CDR3 sequences, roughly 23% of which appear only once. The specimen was PBMCs, mostly from graft donor cells, collected 360 days after TCRalphabeta/CD19-depleted stem cell transplant. The source of these receptors is a boy under three years old who had a stem cell transplant for acute myeloid leukemia, so the T cells may come from the graft donor.

This clonotype has ten or more counts. The chain has TRBV18 and TRBJ1-5; perhaps TRBD1 as D (5 bases). The CDR3 consists of 15 residues. Per the germline V gene, CDR1 is KGHSH and CDR2 is LQKENI. The V and J ends lost 3 bases and 6 bases respectively, with 15 bases between them. The CDR3 region has the DNA TGTGCCAGCTCACCGCGGGACGGCCTTGGTCAGCCCCAGCATTTT. It codes for CASSPRDGLGQPQHF.

This clonotype was observed many times. The chain recombines TRBV29-1 with TRBJ2-5; 7 bases map to TRBD1. The CDR3 extends over 12 amino acids. V lost 5 bases to trimming and J lost 5 bases; unmatched junction nucleotides: 5. The germline V gene encodes CDR1 SQVTM and CDR2 ANQGSEA. The CDR3 nucleotides are TGCAGCGTTCGACAGGGTATGGAGACCCAGTACTTC. It is translated as CSVRQGMETQYF. Drawing the rest from reference TRBV29-1 and TRBJ2-5, the complete variable domain is SAVISQKPSRDICQRGTSLTIQCQVDSQVTMMFWYRQQPGQSLTLIATANQGSEATYESGFVIDKFPISRPNLTFSTLTVSNMSPEDSSIYLCSVRQGMETQYFGPGTRLLVL.

This clonotype has a handful of counts. This chain uses TRBV6-5 with TRBJ2-3; 9 bases line up with TRBD2. Germline V gene sequence: CDR1 MNHEY, CDR2 SVGAGI. J gave up 2 bases and V 2 bases, and 11 bases lay outside the gene matches. This CDR3 has 18 residues. DNA for the CDR3: TGTGCCAGCAGTTACACCCTCCGACTAGCGGAACACACAGATACGCAGTATTTT. The encoded protein is CASSYTLRLAEHTDTQYF.

The rearrangement uses TRBV15 and TRBJ2-3; D is ambiguous. Germline V gives CDR1 LNHNV, CDR2 YYDKDF (reference sequence). The CDR3 has 15 residues. The V end lost 0 bases, the J end lost 3 bases, and 10 bases lay between the germline ends. In DNA form, the CDR3 reads TGTGCCACCAGCAGAGATCGCCCTCCAACAGATACGCAGTATTTT. Translation gives CATSRDRPPTDTQYF.

This clonotype turned up a few times. The chain carries TRBV4-2 and TRBJ2-3; TRBD2 matches 9 bases. CDR3 length equals 16 residues. V shed 0 bases and J 6 bases; nucleotides not matched to a gene: 7. Germline CDR1 is LGHNA and CDR2 is YNFKEQ. CDR3 in DNA: TGTGCCAGCAGCCAAGATCCACCCAGCGGGGGGGATACGCAGTATTTT. This gives the protein CASSQDPPSGGDTQYF.

This clonotype was recorded a few times. This chain uses TRBV12-3 or TRBV12-4 with TRBJ2-1; the D is unclear. Trimming took off 3 bases at V and 5 bases at J, with 8 bases between the two ends. This CDR3 has 13 residues. CDR3 region: CASSLELDNEQFF. The CDR3, as DNA: TGTGCCAGCAGTTTGGAATTGGACAATGAGCAGTTCTTC.

This clonotype was counted ten times or more. The chain combines TRBV2 with TRBJ1-3, with unresolved D. CDR1 and CDR2 from the germline V gene are SNHLY and FYNNEI. The V gene lost 8 bases and the J gene lost 2 bases, with 4 bases spanning the gap. The length of the CDR3 is 11 residues. Here the CDR3 reads CASGAGNTIYF. The CDR3 nucleotides are TGTGCCAGCGGAGCTGGAAACACCATATATTTT.

V gene TRBV13 combines with J gene TRBJ2-7, with D possibly being TRBD1 or TRBD2 (7 bases each). The CDR3 consists of 14 residues. CDR1 PRHDT and CDR2 FYEKMQ come from the germline V gene (reference sequence). V lost 1 base, J lost 7 bases, and 14 bases lay in between. CDR3 residues: CASSLADRTREQYV. The CDR3 DNA reads as TGTGCCAGCAGCTTAGCGGACAGGACTAGGGAGCAGTACGTC.

The chain combines TRBV20-1 with TRBJ2-7; D remains unclear. The CDR3 runs 12 residues. Germline CDR1 DFQATT, CDR2 SNEGSKA (reference sequence). V lost 7 bases to trimming and J lost 0 bases, with 10 bases between them. CDR3: CSVKRTSYEQYF. The CDR3 DNA reads TGCAGTGTTAAAAGAACCTCCTACGAGCAGTACTTC.

The table lists this clonotype with a few counts. The chain recombines TRBV5-6 with TRBJ2-2, with D possibly matching TRBD1 (7 bases). V lost 6 bases, J lost 2 bases, and 14 bases lay in between. This CDR3 is 15 amino acids long. The germline CDR1 and CDR2 sequences are SGHDT and YYEEEE. The CDR3: CASTRQGGNTGELFF. The DNA of the CDR3 is TGTGCCAGCACCCGACAGGGAGGAAACACCGGGGAGCTGTTTTTT.

The V gene is TRBV5-5, the J gene TRBJ2-1; 9 nucleotides match TRBD2. The CDR3 extends over 14 amino acids. The germline V gene has CDR1 SGHKS and CDR2 YYEKEE (reference sequence). Trimming removed 0 bases from V and 12 bases from J; junction bases left unmatched: 7. The CDR3 DNA reads as TGTGCCAGCAGCTTGGAGCTAGCGGGGAACGCGCAGTTCTTC. As protein: CASSLELAGNAQFF.

This clonotype was recorded many times. The CDR3 here is CSAERLAEHSSTDTQYF. The CDR3 DNA follows: TGCAGTGCTGAACGACTAGCGGAGCATTCTAGCACAGATACGCAGTATTTT. J is TRBJ2-3 and V is TRBV20-1; 9 positions agree with TRBD2. The CDR3 is 17 residues long. The V and J ends lost 5 bases and 0 bases, in that order; junction bases with no gene match: 12. Germline V lookup: CDR1 DFQATT, CDR2 SNEGSKA (reference sequence).

With regard to this clonotype: No conserved phenylalanine or tryptophan ends this CDR3, so it is likely a read error. The chain is built from TRBV2 and TRBJ2-7; tentative D call: TRBD1 (6 bases). The V and J ends lost 6 bases and 3 bases respectively, with 12 bases between them. The CDR3 has 13 residues. From germline, CDR1 is SNHLY and CDR2 FYNNEI. The CDR3 nucleotides read TGTGCCAGCAGGAACAGGGTTAACTACGAGCAGTACTCC. This codes for CASRNRVNYEQYS.

This clonotype was observed a handful of times. The V gene is TRBV20-1, the J gene TRBJ2-3; D remains ambiguous. V was shortened by 3 bases and J by 0 bases, with 13 bases between the two germline ends. This CDR3 has 15 residues. The germline gives CDR1 DFQATT, CDR2 SNEGSKA (reference sequence). The CDR3 sequence is CSASRLSISTDTQYF. For the CDR3, the DNA is TGCAGTGCTAGTCGTCTTTCAATTAGCACAGATACGCAGTATTTT.

The J gene is TRBJ2-2, the V gene TRBV4-3; TRBD2 matches at 10 bases. This CDR3 region has 20 residues. The germline V gene encodes CDR1 LGHNA and CDR2 YSLEER. Trimming removed 0 bases from V and 1 base from J; junction bases left unmatched: 11. The CDR3 nucleotides are TGCGCCAGCAGCCAAGAAAGTGGGCTAGCGGGGGCCCAGAACACCGGGGAGCTGTTTTTT. Its translation: CASSQESGLAGAQNTGELFF.

The chain carries TRBV7-2 and TRBJ2-5; D is undetermined. Trimming stripped 4 bases from V and 5 bases from J, with 23 bases between. The CDR3 covers 17 residues. Germline CDR1 SGHTA, CDR2 FQGNSA. CDR3 DNA sequence: TGTGCCAGCAGCTCGATCCTCGACTCGTCCCACGGGGAGACCCAGTACTTC. It yields the protein CASSSILDSSHGETQYF.

This clonotype was seen many times. The chain combines TRBV12-3 or TRBV12-4 with TRBJ2-7, with 10 bases fitting TRBD1. V lost 5 bases to trimming and J lost 4 bases; unmatched junction nucleotides: 5. The CDR3 covers 14 residues. The CDR3 is CASSPGTGVYEQYF. The CDR3 DNA reads as TGTGCCAGCAGTCCTGGGACAGGGGTATACGAGCAGTACTTC.

This clonotype was seen only a few times. This chain joins TRBV20-1 and TRBJ1-4, with unresolved D. The CDR3 consists of 13 residues. CDR1 is DFQATT, CDR2 SNEGSKA, per germline (reference sequence). V was pared by 0 bases and J by 10 bases, with 12 bases between. The CDR3 bases are TGCAGTGCTAGAGATAGAGCAGGCCCAAAACTGTTTTTT. Residues: CSARDRAGPKLFF.

The chain is built from TRBV18 and TRBJ2-7, with D perhaps assigned TRBD1 or TRBD2 (5 bases each). The CDR3 is 14 residues long. Trimming removed 5 bases at V and 2 bases at J, with 13 bases between. Germline lookup yields CDR1 KGHSH and CDR2 LQKENI. The CDR3 DNA follows: TGTGCCAGCTCAAAGACAGAGACTACCTACGAGCAGTACTTC. Residues: CASSKTETTYEQYF.

In DNA form, the CDR3 reads TGTGCCAGCAGTGAAGGGAGCAGCCTGCCCCAGCATTTT. This codes for CASSEGSSLPQHF. The chain is built from TRBV2 and TRBJ1-5; D is unresolved. V shed 1 base and J shed 9 bases, with 10 bases lying between them. Germline V CDR1 and CDR2: SNHLY, FYNNEI. The CDR3 consists of 13 residues.

This clonotype occurred a few times. The rearrangement joins TRBV9 to TRBJ2-1; 10 bases fit TRBD1. The CDR3 covers 17 residues. V was pared by 2 bases and J by 3 bases, with 8 bases of the junction left unmatched. Germline V gives CDR1 SGDLS, CDR2 YYNGEE. Written as DNA, the CDR3 is TGTGCCAGCAGCGTCTTCCCGGGACAGGGGTTCTACAATGAGCAGTTCTTC. It translates to CASSVFPGQGFYNEQFF.

This clonotype was counted a few times. The rearrangement links TRBV2 to TRBJ2-5; tentative D call: TRBD2 (6 bases). From germline, CDR1 is SNHLY and CDR2 FYNNEI. The ends were cut back, 8 bases at V and 1 base at J, with 11 bases in the middle. This CDR3 contains 13 residues. CDR3 protein: CASGGTIQETQYF. In nucleotides, the CDR3 is TGTGCCAGCGGAGGGACCATCCAAGAGACCCAGTACTTC.

This clonotype was found many times. V is TRBV29-1 and J is TRBJ2-5; tentative D call: TRBD2 (5 bases). Looked up from germline, CDR1 is SQVTM and CDR2 is ANQGSEA. Trimming removed 7 bases at V and 10 bases at J, with 25 bases between. CDR3 size: 14 residues. The CDR3: CSARGLADPQNQYF. CDR3 nucleotides: TGCAGCGCCAGAGGGCTGGCGGACCCTCAGAACCAGTACTTC. Together with reference TRBV29-1 and TRBJ2-5, the CDR3 gives the full variable domain: SAVISQKPSRDICQRGTSLTIQCQVDSQVTMMFWYRQQPGQSLTLIATANQGSEATYESGFVIDKFPISRPNLTFSTLTVSNMSPEDSSIYLCSARGLADPQNQYFGPGTRLLVL.

This clonotype appeared a few times. The rearrangement links TRBV29-1 to TRBJ1-2, with D perhaps matching TRBD1 (5 bases). V lost 4 bases and J 4 bases, leaving 10 bases between the germline ends. Germline-derived CDR1 and CDR2 are SQVTM and ANQGSEA. The CDR3 runs 12 residues. The CDR3 loop reads CSVVRGGYGYTF. In DNA form, the CDR3 reads TGCAGCGTTGTTAGGGGAGGCTATGGCTACACCTTC. Supplemented by reference TRBV29-1 and TRBJ1-2, the full variable domain reads SAVISQKPSRDICQRGTSLTIQCQVDSQVTMMFWYRQQPGQSLTLIATANQGSEATYESGFVIDKFPISRPNLTFSTLTVSNMSPEDSSIYLCSVVRGGYGYTFGSGTRLTVV.

This clonotype was seen only a few times. The gene calls are TRBV7-2 and TRBJ1-1, with 7 nucleotides matching TRBD1. This CDR3 comprises 13 residues. Per the germline V gene, CDR1 is SGHTA and CDR2 is FQGNSA. With V trimmed by 8 bases and J by 1 base, 4 bases remained unmatched. Here the CDR3 reads CASLGQWNTEAFF. As DNA, the CDR3 is TGTGCCAGCCTGGGACAGTGGAACACTGAAGCTTTCTTT. Full variable domain (missing parts from reference TRBV7-2 and TRBJ1-1): GAGVSQSPSNKVTEKGKDVELRCDPISGHTALYWYRQSLGQGLEFLIYFQGNSAPDKSGLPSDRFSAERTGGSVSTLTIQRTQQEDSAVYLCASLGQWNTEAFFGQGTRLTVV.

The chain joins TRBV24-1 to TRBJ2-3; D could derive from TRBD1 or TRBD2 (5 bases each). Germline assignment: CDR1 KGHDR and CDR2 SFDVKD. CDR3 size: 16 residues. The V and J ends lost 1 base and 2 bases respectively, with 12 bases between them. In DNA, the CDR3 is TGTGCCACCAGTGATTTCCCGGGACCAAACACAGATACGCAGTATTTT. This encodes CATSDFPGPNTDTQYF.